These 14 T cell receptor beta chains share one sample of origin, sequenced in a study of pediatric ulcerative colitis. Assay: immunoSEQ multiplex PCR; the TCRdb copy retains only in-frame clones and omits some. In the table there are tens of thousands of clones, about nine tenths of which are singletons. The sequenced sample consisted of blood. These receptors all stem from a boy aged 10-17 years who was a control in a study of pediatric ulcerative colitis.

The rearrangement joins TRBV14 to TRBJ1-3, with 8 bases lining up with TRBD1. The CDR3 has 14 amino acids. CDR1 is SGHDN and CDR2 is FVKESK in the germline V gene. The ends lost 8 bases at V and 0 bases at J; junction bases unmatched: 3. CDR3 amino acids: CASGDRPSGNTIYF. For the CDR3, the DNA is TGTGCCAGCGGGGACAGGCCCTCTGGAAACACCATATATTTT.

This clone was seen only once. The V call is TRBV5-6, the J call TRBJ1-1; no clear D gene. Germline V gives CDR1 SGHDT, CDR2 YYEEEE. CDR3 size: 14 residues. V was trimmed by 0 bases and J by 0 bases, leaving 6 bases between them. The CDR3 sequence: CASSLDIMNTEAFF. CDR3 DNA: TGTGCCAGCAGCTTGGACATCATGAACACTGAAGCTTTCTTT.

The rearrangement joins TRBV7-9 to TRBJ1-1; 10 bases fit TRBD1. V was clipped by 1 base and J by 0 bases; unmatched bases: 8. CDR1 and CDR2 from the germline V gene are SEHNR and FQNEAQ (reference sequence). The CDR3 totals 18 residues. In DNA, the CDR3 is TGTGCCAGCAGCTTAGTTTCTGGGACAGGGGAGATGAACACTGAAGCTTTCTTT. Its protein product is CASSLVSGTGEMNTEAFF.

V and J are TRBV14 and TRBJ2-2; TRBD2 might be the D (6 bases). This CDR3 has 13 residues. V gave up 4 bases and J gave up 6 bases, with 9 bases separating them. CDR1 is SGHDN, CDR2 FVKESK, per germline. The CDR3 DNA is TGTGCCAGCAGCCGCGGGGTGTCCGGGGAGCTGTTTTTT. Amino acid sequence: CASSRGVSGELFF.

The gene calls are TRBV9 and TRBJ1-1; D remains unclear. This CDR3 has 14 residues. Trimming left V 0 bases short and J 0 bases short, with 6 bases between. Per the germline V gene, CDR1 is SGDLS and CDR2 is YYNGEE. The CDR3 DNA sequence: TGTGCCAGCAGCGTAGGCCGGATGAACACTGAAGCTTTCTTT. This sequence encodes CASSVGRMNTEAFF.

The J gene is TRBJ2-7, the V gene TRBV10-2; a possible D gene is TRBD1 (6 bases). The CDR3 is made up of 13 amino acids. The V gene lost 7 bases and the J gene lost 5 bases, with 15 bases spanning the gap. Per the germline V gene, CDR1 is WSHSY and CDR2 is SAAADI. As DNA, the CDR3 is TGCGCCAGCACTGGGACATCTCCCCACGAGCAGTACTTC. It is translated as CASTGTSPHEQYF.

There are a few counts of this clone. The chain recombines TRBV9 with TRBJ2-7, with TRBD1 identical over 7 bases. This CDR3 has 13 amino acids. V was pared by 4 bases and J by 3 bases, with 4 bases of the junction left unmatched. CDR1 is SGDLS and CDR2 is YYNGEE in the germline V gene. For the CDR3, the DNA is TGTGCCAGCAGCCCTGGACAGGACTACGAGCAGTACTTC. Residues: CASSPGQDYEQYF. The full variable domain, rest sourced from reference TRBV9 and TRBJ2-7, is DSGVTQTPKHLITATGQRVTLRCSPRSGDLSVYWYQQSLDQGLQFLIQYYNGEERAKGNILERFSAQQFPDLHSELNLSSLELGDSALYFCASSPGQDYEQYFGPGTRLTVT.

This clone has just a few counts. The rearrangement uses TRBV19 and TRBJ1-2; D unresolved. Germline values: CDR1 LNHDA, CDR2 SQIVND (reference sequence). The CDR3 contains 10 residues. Trimming removed 10 bases at V and 7 bases at J, with 10 bases between. As DNA, the CDR3 is TGTGCCACCTTCCTAGGTGGCTACACCTTC. Protein: CATFLGGYTF.

The chain recombines TRBV28 with TRBJ2-7, with D possibly called TRBD1 or TRBD2 (5 bases each). With 8 bases removed from V and 4 bases from J, the gap between germline ends came to 15 bases. The CDR3 is made up of 13 amino acids. Germline assignment: CDR1 MDHEN and CDR2 SYDVKM. The CDR3 spells CASYGGTIYEQYF. In nucleotides, the CDR3 is TGTGCCAGCTATGGGGGAACGATTTACGAGCAGTACTTC.

The rearrangement joins TRBV19 to TRBJ1-1, with D possibly being TRBD1 (5 bases). The CDR3 is made up of 12 amino acids. Trimming pared 5 bases from V and 3 bases from J, leaving 7 bases between. Germline assignment: CDR1 LNHDA and CDR2 SQIVND (reference sequence). The CDR3, as DNA: TGTGCCAGTAGTTCAGGGTACACTGAAGCTTTCTTT. This gives the protein CASSSGYTEAFF.

V is TRBV5-1 and J is TRBJ1-4; D remains unclear. Per germline, CDR1 SGHRS and CDR2 YFSETQ. The CDR3 covers 14 residues. Between the trimmed V and J ends, which lost 3 bases and 7 bases, there was a span of 13 bases. CDR3 loop: CASSSDLSSEKLFF. CDR3 sequence (DNA): TGCGCCAGCAGCTCGGACCTTTCAAGTGAAAAACTGTTTTTT.

This sequence joins TRBV5-1 and TRBJ1-1, with D unresolved. V was shortened by 0 bases and J by 1 base, with 7 bases between the two germline ends. The CDR3 spans 14 residues. Germline lookup yields CDR1 SGHRS and CDR2 YFSETQ. The CDR3 nucleotides read TGCGCCAGCAGCTTGGCCCCCGGGAACACTGAAGCTTTCTTT. Protein product: CASSLAPGNTEAFF.

The genes are TRBV28 and TRBJ1-5; no clear D gene. V was shortened by 2 bases and J by 0 bases, with 11 bases between the two germline ends. Germline V gene lookup returns CDR1 MDHEN and CDR2 SYDVKM. The CDR3 is 16 residues long. The DNA for the CDR3 is TGTGCCAGCAGTTTAATAGCAGAATATAGCAATCAGCCCCAGCATTTT. Its translation is CASSLIAEYSNQPQHF.

The chain has TRBV18 and TRBJ2-7; D is unclear. CDR1 is KGHSH and CDR2 is LQKENI in the germline V gene. V was cut by 2 bases and J by 2 bases, with 4 bases left in between. This CDR3 has 12 residues. CDR3 amino acids: CASSPEAYEQYF. CDR3 DNA sequence: TGTGCCAGCTCACCAGAGGCCTACGAGCAGTACTTC. The whole variable domain, filled in from reference TRBV18 and TRBJ2-7, reads NAGVMQNPRHLVRRRGQEARLRCSPMKGHSHVYWYRQLPEEGLKFMVYLQKENIIDESGMPKERFSAEFPKEGPSILRIQQVVRGDSAAYFCASSPEAYEQYFGPGTRLTVT.